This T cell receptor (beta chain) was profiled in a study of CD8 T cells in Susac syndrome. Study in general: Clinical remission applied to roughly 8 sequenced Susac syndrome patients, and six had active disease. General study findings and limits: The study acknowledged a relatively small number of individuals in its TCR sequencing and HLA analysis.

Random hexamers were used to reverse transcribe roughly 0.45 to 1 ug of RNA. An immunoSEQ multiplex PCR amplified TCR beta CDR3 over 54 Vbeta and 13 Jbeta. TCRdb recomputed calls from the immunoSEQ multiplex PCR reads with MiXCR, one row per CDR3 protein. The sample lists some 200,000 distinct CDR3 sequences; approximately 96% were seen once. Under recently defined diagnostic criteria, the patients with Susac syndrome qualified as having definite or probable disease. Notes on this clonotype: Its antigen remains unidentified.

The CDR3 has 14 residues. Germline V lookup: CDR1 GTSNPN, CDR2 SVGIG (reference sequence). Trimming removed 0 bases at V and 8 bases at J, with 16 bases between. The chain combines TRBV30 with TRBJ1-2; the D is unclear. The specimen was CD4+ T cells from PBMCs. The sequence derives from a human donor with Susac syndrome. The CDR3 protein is CAWSVLPAGAGYTF. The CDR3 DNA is TGTGCCTGGAGTGTACTACCCGCGGGAGCAGGCTACACCTTC.